The source of this TCR beta chain is a study of T cell responses to AZD1222 COVID-19 vaccine. Study-level results: Close to half of spike-specific TCRs reportedly recognize unmutated variant regions. It should be noted that donors were predominantly white British and more often female, and clonal diversity was possibly underestimated. Samples come after the peak T cell response, not at day 14. Spike-specific TCR breadth rose after two AZD1222 doses, and depth rose as well.

CDR3 length: 19 residues. Germline loops: CDR1 SGHTA, CDR2 FQGNSA. Germline trimming cut 5 bases from V and 2 bases from J; bases unmatched to any gene: 14. The table came from immunoSEQ multiplex PCR; TCRdb's copy has only in-frame clones and leaves some out. The table records approximately 110,000 clones, 80% to 90% of them present only once. As concerns this clone: Its specificity is unknown.

The material sequenced was peripheral blood, taken 28 days after the second AZD1222 dose. This TCR derives from an adult who received the AZD1222 COVID-19 vaccine. This rearrangement joins TRBV7-2 to TRBJ2-3; 12 bases agree with TRBD2. CDR3 residues: CASSPFRLLAGGFTDTQYF. CDR3 sequence (DNA): TGTGCCAGCAGCCCCTTCAGGTTACTAGCGGGGGGATTCACAGATACGCAGTATTTT.